The 15 T cell receptor beta chains presented below share a single source sample, sequenced in a study of blood T cell repertoires in COVID-19. The assay was immunoSEQ multiplex PCR, and TCRdb's table has in-frame clones only and misses some. The table records 95,000 to 120,000 clones, 90% of them present only once. Sequencing used peripheral blood. The receptors shown here come from a woman in her forties or fifties with acute or convalescent COVID-19.

V usage is TRBV5-8 and J usage is TRBJ2-3; D is ambiguous. V gave up 4 bases and J gave up 8 bases, with 20 bases separating them. Germline-derived CDR1 and CDR2 are SGHTS and YDEGEE. This CDR3 contains 15 residues. CDR3 DNA sequence: TGTGCCAGCAGCCGCACTCCCGGTATCTCGGGTACGCAGTATTTT. This codes for CASSRTPGISGTQYF. The variable domain in full, with the rest retrieved from reference TRBV5-8 and TRBJ2-3, is EAGVTQSPTHLIKTRGQQATLRCSPISGHTSVYWYQQALGLGLQFLLWYDEGEERNRGNFPPRFSGRQFPNYSSELNVNALELEDSALYLCASSRTPGISGTQYFGPGTRLTVL.

This clone is a singleton in its sample. The genes are TRBV7-2 and TRBJ2-7; a possible D gene is TRBD1 (6 bases). With 2 bases removed from V and 0 bases from J, the gap between germline ends came to 8 bases. Germline CDR1 reads SGHTA; CDR2 reads FQGNSA. The CDR3 has 14 amino acids. Here the CDR3 reads CASSLKGGSYEQYF. As DNA, the CDR3 is TGTGCCAGCAGCTTAAAAGGGGGCTCCTACGAGCAGTACTTC.

The chain combines TRBV10-3 with TRBJ2-1; D might be TRBD1 (5 bases). Germline V gene data show CDR1 as ENHRY and CDR2 as SYGVKD. The CDR3 is 11 amino acids. The germline V and J ends were trimmed by 6 bases and 5 bases, with 5 bases remaining between them. The CDR3, as DNA: TGTGCCATCAGGACAGACAATGAGCAGTTCTTC. Translating it yields CAIRTDNEQFF.

This chain connects TRBV5-1 to TRBJ1-2; the D is unclear. V lost 7 bases and J 7 bases, leaving 23 bases between the germline ends. There are 15 residues in the CDR3. Germline V gene sequence: CDR1 SGHRS, CDR2 YFSETQ. DNA for the CDR3: TGCGCCAGCGCGCCGAGTCCTGCAGGCTTCGGTGGCTACACCTTC. It codes for CASAPSPAGFGGYTF. Drawing the rest from reference TRBV5-1 and TRBJ1-2, the complete variable domain is KAGVTQTPRYLIKTRGQQVTLSCSPISGHRSVSWYQQTPGQGLQFLFEYFSETQRNKGNFPGRFSGRQFSNSRSEMNVSTLELGDSALYLCASAPSPAGFGGYTFGSGTRLTVV.

The V gene is TRBV15, the J gene TRBJ1-1; D gene uncertain. This CDR3 is 13 amino acids long. V lost 6 bases and J lost 6, with 14 bases in between. The germline V gene encodes CDR1 LNHNV and CDR2 YYDKDF (reference sequence). CDR3 nucleotide sequence: TGTGCCACCAGGCCATTGGAGGTAGCTGAAGCTTTCTTT. Its translation is CATRPLEVAEAFF.

The rearrangement joins TRBV6-2 or TRBV6-3 to TRBJ2-1, with 9 nucleotides matching TRBD2. V lost 4 bases, J lost 0 bases, and 7 bases stayed unmatched. The CDR3 runs 17 residues. Germline loops: CDR1 MNHEY, CDR2 SVGEGT. CDR3 in DNA: TGTGCCAGCAGTTTTAGCGGGAGTGCAAGCTCCTACAATGAGCAGTTCTTC. It yields the protein CASSFSGSASSYNEQFF.

The chain has TRBV2 and TRBJ2-7; D possibly corresponds to TRBD1 (6 bases). The CDR3 has 14 amino acids. The germline V gene has CDR1 SNHLY and CDR2 FYNNEI. Trimming stripped 2 bases from V and 6 bases from J, with 14 bases between. In nucleotides, the CDR3 is TGTGCCAGCAGTGAAATCCCAGGGGTACCCGAGCAGTACTTC. Amino acid sequence: CASSEIPGVPEQYF.

The chain has TRBV10-3 and TRBJ2-5; 8 bases match TRBD1. V shed 4 bases, J shed 2 bases, and the junction held 9 bases outside the gene matches. Germline CDR1 and CDR2: ENHRY and SYGVKD. The CDR3 runs 16 residues. For the CDR3, the DNA is TGTGCCATCAGTGGGGCAGACAGGGGCAATCAAGAGACCCAGTACTTC. This codes for CAISGADRGNQETQYF.

The chain recombines TRBV12-3 or TRBV12-4 with TRBJ2-2; D remains unclear. Deletions cut 5 bases from V and 5 bases from J, with 9 bases between. The CDR3 is 13 amino acids. In nucleotides, the CDR3 is TGTGCCAGCAGTCCCCGGAGAACCGGGGAGCTGTTTTTT. As protein: CASSPRRTGELFF.

J is TRBJ1-2 and V is TRBV5-1; D is unresolved. This CDR3 has 14 amino acids. Germline CDR1 reads SGHRS; CDR2 reads YFSETQ. Trimming left V 0 bases short and J 7 bases short, with 13 bases between. CDR3 DNA: TGCGCCAGCAGCTTGGCAAGGTCCCCGGGTGGCTACACCTTC. It is translated as CASSLARSPGGYTF.

The CDR3 DNA reads TGTGCCAGCAGTGAGCAAGCCTCCGGGACTAGGGGGGAGCTGTTTTTT. Protein: CASSEQASGTRGELFF. The chain recombines TRBV25-1 with TRBJ2-2; 8 positions agree with TRBD2. The V segment lost 3 bases and the J segment 8 bases; nucleotides outside the gene matches: 11. The germline V gene has CDR1 MGHDK and CDR2 SYGVNS. The CDR3 consists of 16 residues.

The chain employs TRBV10-2 and TRBJ2-1; perhaps TRBD1 as D (5 bases). The germline V gene has CDR1 WSHSY and CDR2 SAAADI. V lost 4 bases and J 4 bases, leaving 14 bases between the germline ends. There are 15 residues in the CDR3. CDR3 sequence: CASSGTGSTYNEQFF. DNA of the CDR3: TGCGCCAGCAGTGGCACAGGTTCGACTTACAATGAGCAGTTCTTC.

V and J are TRBV20-1 and TRBJ1-6, with TRBD1 matching 9 bases. The ends lost 3 bases at V and 10 bases at J; junction bases unmatched: 10. The CDR3 covers 15 residues. Germline values: CDR1 DFQATT, CDR2 SNEGSKA (reference sequence). In nucleotides, the CDR3 is TGCAGTGCTAGTCGAGGACAGGGGTCGGGGTCACCCCTCCACTTT. Residues: CSASRGQGSGSPLHF.

The chain carries TRBV7-3 and TRBJ1-5, with TRBD1 matching over 7 bases. V lost 4 bases, J lost 5 bases, and 8 bases stayed unmatched. Looked up from germline, CDR1 is SGHTA and CDR2 is FQGTGA. The CDR3 contains 15 residues. CDR3 residues: CASSSAQGPYQPQHF. Written as DNA, the CDR3 is TGTGCCAGCAGCTCGGCACAGGGGCCCTATCAGCCCCAGCATTTT.

The rearrangement joins TRBV19 to TRBJ2-7, with 8 bases lining up with TRBD1. V lost 4 bases and J lost 4; bases outside the gene matches: 12. Germline CDR1 LNHDA, CDR2 SQIVND (reference sequence). CDR3 length: 16 residues. This CDR3 is CASSTPAGRGLYEQYF. CDR3 DNA sequence: TGTGCCAGTAGTACCCCCGCGGGCAGGGGGCTATACGAGCAGTACTTC.